The 17 T cell receptor beta chains presented below share a single source sample, sequenced in a study of cytomegalovirus exposure and HLA in healthy donors. It was with 60 Vbeta and 13 Jbeta primers that the PCR ran. Data came from immunoSEQ multiplex PCR; TCRdb stores just in-frame clones and leaves some out. This table has 120,000 to 150,000 clones, roughly 80% appearing once. The sample consisted of PBMCs. Source of these receptors: a man aged 40-50 years in good health and CMV-seronegative.

This chain links TRBV19 with TRBJ2-2; 9 bases agree with TRBD1. The germline V gene encodes CDR1 LNHDA and CDR2 SQIVND (reference sequence). The CDR3 runs to 15 residues. J lost 7 bases, V lost 5 bases, and 8 bases had no gene match. The CDR3 DNA follows: TGTGCCAGTAGTTGGGACAGGGAAGGCGGCGGGGAGCTGTTTTTT. Translated, it gives CASSWDREGGGELFF. The whole variable domain, filled in from reference TRBV19 and TRBJ2-2, reads DGGITQSPKYLFRKEGQNVTLSCEQNLNHDAMYWYRQDPGQGLRLIYYSQIVNDFQKGDIAEGYSVSREKKESFPLTVTSAQKNPTAFYLCASSWDREGGGELFFGEGSRLTVL.

The chain links TRBV9 to TRBJ1-5; D call uncertain. CDR3 length: 11 residues. V lost 2 bases and J lost 9, with 6 bases in between. Germline CDR1 SGDLS, CDR2 YYNGEE. The CDR3 region has the DNA TGTGCCAGCAGCGTTAATAGGCCCCAGCATTTT. It specifies CASSVNRPQHF.

The V gene is TRBV10-3, the J gene TRBJ2-3; D not certain. Germline lookup yields CDR1 ENHRY and CDR2 SYGVKD. CDR3 size: 13 residues. V lost 6 bases, J lost 1 base, and 8 bases lay in between. The CDR3 protein is CAIRVIGTDTQYF. In DNA, the CDR3 is TGTGCCATCAGGGTCATAGGCACAGATACGCAGTATTTT.

This chain uses TRBV28 with TRBJ1-3; possibly TRBD1 for D (5 bases). CDR3 length equals 13 residues. Germline CDR1 and CDR2: MDHEN and SYDVKM. V was clipped by 2 bases and J by 6 bases, with 8 bases between them. CDR3 region: CASSLRQLNTIYF. The DNA for the CDR3 is TGTGCCAGCAGTTTACGACAGTTAAACACCATATATTTT.

The chain recombines TRBV7-9 with TRBJ2-6; TRBD1 matches at 8 bases. This CDR3 has 19 residues. Germline V gives CDR1 SEHNR, CDR2 FQNEAQ (reference sequence). After removal of 7 bases from V and 4 bases from J, the junction contained 18 bases not matched to a gene. CDR3 bases: TGTGCCAGCACCGAAGATGGCAGGGGGCGACTGTCCGGGGCCAACGTCCTGACTTTC. Its protein is CASTEDGRGRLSGANVLTF.

This clone was recorded only once. This chain uses TRBV10-2 with TRBJ1-2; 8 bases are a match to TRBD1. CDR1 and CDR2 from the germline V gene are WSHSY and SAAADI. Trimming took 5 bases from V and 6 from J; bases not matched to a gene: 5. CDR3 length: 13 residues. CDR3: CASSQDRADGYTF. The DNA of the CDR3 is TGCGCCAGCAGTCAGGACAGGGCGGATGGCTACACCTTC.

The gene calls are TRBV5-1 and TRBJ1-4; D might be TRBD1 (5 bases). The CDR3 has 14 residues. CDR1 is SGHRS and CDR2 is YFSETQ in the germline V gene. V was shortened by 3 bases and J by 12 bases, with 18 bases between the two germline ends. CDR3 in amino acids: CASSWGGVGGELFF. The CDR3 DNA follows: TGCGCCAGCAGCTGGGGAGGCGTCGGGGGGGAACTGTTTTTT.

The V gene is TRBV9, the J gene TRBJ2-1; 7 positions match TRBD2. V was pared by 4 bases and J by 12 bases, with 10 bases of the junction left unmatched. The CDR3 is made up of 13 amino acids. Germline CDR1 is SGDLS and CDR2 is YYNGEE. This chain's CDR3 is CASSPRIGGGQFF. As DNA, the CDR3 is TGTGCCAGCAGCCCCAGGATTGGGGGGGGGCAGTTCTTC.

The chain combines TRBV29-1 with TRBJ2-3; TRBD1 matches at 8 bases. The CDR3 totals 15 residues. From germline, CDR1 is SQVTM and CDR2 ANQGSEA. The V gene end was trimmed by 4 bases and the J gene end by 2 bases; junction bases not matched to a gene: 8. CDR3 in amino acids: CSVVFRDRNTDTQYF. DNA for the CDR3: TGCAGCGTTGTTTTCCGGGACAGGAACACAGATACGCAGTATTTT.

This rearrangement joins TRBV10-3 to TRBJ1-2; no clear D. V dropped 0 bases and J dropped 2 bases, with 4 bases sitting between them. Per the germline V gene, CDR1 is ENHRY and CDR2 is SYGVKD. The CDR3 has 13 amino acids. In DNA form, the CDR3 reads TGTGCCATCAGTGAGTCCGGGAACTATGGCTACACCTTC. Its translation is CAISESGNYGYTF.

V and J are TRBV28 and TRBJ1-6, with 9 nucleotides matching TRBD1. The CDR3 sequence is 15 residues long. Germline trimming cut 6 bases from V and 2 bases from J; bases unmatched to any gene: 2. CDR1 and CDR2 from the germline V gene are MDHEN and SYDVKM. The CDR3 DNA follows: TGTGCCAGCAGGGGACAGGGAACCTATAATTCACCCCTCCACTTT. This translates into CASRGQGTYNSPLHF. The whole variable domain, remainder taken from reference TRBV28 and TRBJ1-6, is DVKVTQSSRYLVKRTGEKVFLECVQDMDHENMFWYRQDPGLGLRLIYFSYDVKMKEKGDIPEGYSVSREKKERFSLILESASTNQTSMYLCASRGQGTYNSPLHFGNGTRLTVT.

The chain combines TRBV5-4 with TRBJ1-6, with TRBD1 as a possible D gene (5 bases). This CDR3 contains 15 residues. Trimming stripped 1 base from V and 10 bases from J, with 15 bases between. Germline CDR1 and CDR2: SGHNT and YYREEE (reference sequence). CDR3 DNA: TGTGCCAGCAGCTTGTCATCATCAGGGCAATCACCCCTCCACTTT. This translates into CASSLSSSGQSPLHF.

This chain uses TRBV30 with TRBJ1-4, with a tentative D call TRBD1 (5 bases). From germline, CDR1 is GTSNPN and CDR2 SVGIG (reference sequence). V was shortened by 5 bases and J by 3 bases, with 16 bases between the two germline ends. CDR3 length: 15 residues. The CDR3 is CAWSNGRGSNEKLFF. The DNA of the CDR3 is TGTGCCTGGTCAAACGGCCGGGGGTCTAATGAAAAACTGTTTTTT.

Comment on this clone: At one end the junction does not follow the germline gene, possibly because of a read error. The gene calls are TRBV5-1 and TRBJ2-7, with 11 bases aligning to TRBD1. The germline V gene encodes CDR1 SGHRS and CDR2 YFSETQ. The CDR3 spans 15 residues. The CDR3 nucleotides are TGCGCCGGCAGCTTCGATGGGACAGGGGGCTACGAGCAGTACTTC. Amino acids: CAGSFDGTGGYEQYF. Looking up the rest from reference TRBV5-1 and TRBJ2-7 gives the full variable domain: KAGVTQTPRYLIKTRGQQVTLSCSPISGHRSVSWYQQTPGQGLQFLFEYFSETQRNKGNFPGRFSGRQFSNSRSEMNVSTLELGDSALYLCAGSFDGTGGYEQYFGPGTRLTVT.

The rearrangement links TRBV27 to TRBJ1-1, with D perhaps TRBD1 (6 bases). V dropped 6 bases and J dropped 0 bases, with 11 bases sitting between them. The CDR3 covers 14 residues. Germline V gene lookup returns CDR1 MNHEY and CDR2 SMNVEV (reference sequence). CDR3 protein: CASSNTGLNTEAFF. Here the CDR3 DNA reads TGTGCCAGCAGCAACACAGGGCTGAACACTGAAGCTTTCTTT.

The gene calls are TRBV6-1 and TRBJ1-5; 8 bases are a match to TRBD1. V was clipped by 3 bases and J by 0 bases; unmatched bases: 10. The CDR3 runs to 18 residues. Germline V gene sequence: CDR1 MNHNS, CDR2 SASEGT. The CDR3 DNA reads TGTGCCAGCAGTGAGACAAACCGGGACAGGTATAGCAATCAGCCCCAGCATTTT. This codes for CASSETNRDRYSNQPQHF.

The chain links TRBV19 to TRBJ2-7, with D possibly matching TRBD1 (6 bases). The V end was cut by 4 bases, the J end by 1 base, with 11 bases between. This CDR3 spans 14 amino acids. CDR1 and CDR2 (germline): LNHDA, SQIVND (reference sequence). CDR3 region: CASSTWDTSYEQYF. The CDR3 nucleotides read TGTGCCAGTAGTACTTGGGACACATCCTACGAGCAGTACTTC.